This T cell receptor beta chain was identified during a study of blood T cell repertoires in COVID-19. Data came from immunoSEQ multiplex PCR; TCRdb stores just in-frame clones and leaves some out. The sample consists of some 350,000 clones, 80% to 90% of them appearing once. The source is a man between 18 and 35 years old who had recovered from COVID-19. Sequences were obtained from PBMCs or T cells enriched from blood (not recorded which).

Here the CDR3 DNA reads TGTGCCAGCAGCTTAGATGGCCTAGCGGGGAGAAGCTCCTACAATGAGCAGTTCTTC. This encodes CASSLDGLAGRSSYNEQFF. The rearrangement joins TRBV7-8 to TRBJ2-1, with TRBD2 matching over 9 bases. The CDR3 spans 19 residues. With V trimmed by 1 base and J by 0 bases, 10 bases remained unmatched. The germline V gene encodes CDR1 SGHVS and CDR2 FQNEAQ.